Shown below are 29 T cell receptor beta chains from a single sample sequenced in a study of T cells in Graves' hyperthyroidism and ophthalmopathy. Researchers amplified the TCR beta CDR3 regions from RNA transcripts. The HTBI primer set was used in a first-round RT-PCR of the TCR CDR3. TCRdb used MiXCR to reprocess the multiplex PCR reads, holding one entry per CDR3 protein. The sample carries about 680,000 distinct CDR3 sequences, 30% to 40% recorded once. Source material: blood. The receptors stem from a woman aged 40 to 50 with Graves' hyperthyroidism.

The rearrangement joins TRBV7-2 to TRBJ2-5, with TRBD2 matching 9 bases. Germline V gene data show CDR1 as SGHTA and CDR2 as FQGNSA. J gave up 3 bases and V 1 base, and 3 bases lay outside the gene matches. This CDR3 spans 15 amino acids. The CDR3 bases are TGTGCCAGCAGCTTAGGGACTAGCGCTAAAGAGACCCAGTACTTC. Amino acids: CASSLGTSAKETQYF. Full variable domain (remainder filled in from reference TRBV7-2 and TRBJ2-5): GAGVSQSPSNKVTEKGKDVELRCDPISGHTALYWYRQSLGQGLEFLIYFQGNSAPDKSGLPSDRFSAERTGGSVSTLTIQRTQQEDSAVYLCASSLGTSAKETQYFGPGTRLLVL.

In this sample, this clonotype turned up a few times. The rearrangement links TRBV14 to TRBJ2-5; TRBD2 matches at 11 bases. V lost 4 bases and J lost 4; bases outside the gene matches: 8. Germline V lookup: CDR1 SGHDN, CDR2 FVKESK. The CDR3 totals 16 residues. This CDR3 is CASSPYTSGSRETQYF. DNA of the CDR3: TGTGCCAGCAGCCCTTATACTAGCGGGAGCAGAGAGACCCAGTACTTC.

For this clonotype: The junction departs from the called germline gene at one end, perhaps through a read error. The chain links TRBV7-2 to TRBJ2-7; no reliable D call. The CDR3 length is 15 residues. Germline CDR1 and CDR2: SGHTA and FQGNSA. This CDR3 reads CASSQVWAEPYEQYF. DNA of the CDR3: TGCGCCAGCAGCCAAGTCTGGGCAGAACCCTACGAGCAGTACTTC.

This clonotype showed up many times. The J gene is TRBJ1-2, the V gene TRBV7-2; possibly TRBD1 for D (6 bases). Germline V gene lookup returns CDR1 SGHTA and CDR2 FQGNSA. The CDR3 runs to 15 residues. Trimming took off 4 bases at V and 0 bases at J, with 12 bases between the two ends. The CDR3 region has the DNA TGTGCCAGCAGCTATACAGGGCAGTCTAACTATGGCTACACCTTC. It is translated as CASSYTGQSNYGYTF.

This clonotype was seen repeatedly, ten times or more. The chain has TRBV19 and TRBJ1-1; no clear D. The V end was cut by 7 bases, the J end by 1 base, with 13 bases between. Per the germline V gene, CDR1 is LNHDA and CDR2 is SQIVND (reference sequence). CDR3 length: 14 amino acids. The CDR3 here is CASTRADPNTEAFF. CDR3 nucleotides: TGTGCCAGTACTAGAGCAGACCCGAACACTGAAGCTTTCTTT.

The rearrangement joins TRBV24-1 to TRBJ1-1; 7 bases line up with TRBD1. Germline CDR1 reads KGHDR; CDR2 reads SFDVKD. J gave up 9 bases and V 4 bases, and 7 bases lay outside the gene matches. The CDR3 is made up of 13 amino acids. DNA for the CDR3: TGTGCCACCAGTGAGACAGGGCGGGGTAAAGCTTTCTTT. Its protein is CATSETGRGKAFF.

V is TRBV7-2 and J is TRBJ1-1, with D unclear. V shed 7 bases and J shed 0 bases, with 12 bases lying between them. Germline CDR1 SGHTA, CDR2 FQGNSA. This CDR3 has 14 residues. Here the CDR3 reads CASNPQALNTEAFF. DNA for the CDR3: TGTGCCAGCAACCCGCAGGCCCTGAACACTGAAGCTTTCTTT.

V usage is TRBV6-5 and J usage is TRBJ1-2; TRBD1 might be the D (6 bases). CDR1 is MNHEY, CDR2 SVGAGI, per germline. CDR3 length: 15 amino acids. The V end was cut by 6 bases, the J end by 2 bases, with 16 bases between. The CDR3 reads CASRPFRGINYGYTF. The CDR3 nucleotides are TGTGCCAGCAGACCCTTCAGGGGAATCAACTATGGCTACACCTTC.

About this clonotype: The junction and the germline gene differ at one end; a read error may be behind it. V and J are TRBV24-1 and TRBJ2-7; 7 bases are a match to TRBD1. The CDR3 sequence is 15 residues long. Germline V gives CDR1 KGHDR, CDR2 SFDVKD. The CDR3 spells CASSIPGTALYEQYF. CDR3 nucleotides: TGTGCCAGCAGTATCCCCGGGACAGCCCTCTACGAGCAGTACTTC.

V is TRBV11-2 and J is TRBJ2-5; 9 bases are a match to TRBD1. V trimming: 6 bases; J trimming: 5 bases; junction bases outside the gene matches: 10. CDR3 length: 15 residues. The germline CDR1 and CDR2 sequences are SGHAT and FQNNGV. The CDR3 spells CASSETGQGGETQYF. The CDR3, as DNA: TGTGCCAGCAGTGAAACGGGACAGGGTGGGGAGACCCAGTACTTC.

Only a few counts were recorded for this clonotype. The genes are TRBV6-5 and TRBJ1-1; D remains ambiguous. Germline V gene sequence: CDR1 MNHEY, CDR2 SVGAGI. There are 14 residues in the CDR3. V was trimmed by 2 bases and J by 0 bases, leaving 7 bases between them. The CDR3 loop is CASSYGPVNTEAFF. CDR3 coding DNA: TGTGCCAGCAGTTACGGTCCCGTGAACACTGAAGCTTTCTTT.

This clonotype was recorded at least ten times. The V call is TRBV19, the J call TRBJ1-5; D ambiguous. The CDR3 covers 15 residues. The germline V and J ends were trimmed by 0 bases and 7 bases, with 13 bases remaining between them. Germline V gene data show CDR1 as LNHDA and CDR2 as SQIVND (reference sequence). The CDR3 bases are TGTGCCAGTAGTATAGATACGGGGATACGGCAGCCCCAGCATTTT. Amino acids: CASSIDTGIRQPQHF. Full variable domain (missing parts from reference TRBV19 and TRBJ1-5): DGGITQSPKYLFRKEGQNVTLSCEQNLNHDAMYWYRQDPGQGLRLIYYSQIVNDFQKGDIAEGYSVSREKKESFPLTVTSAQKNPTAFYLCASSIDTGIRQPQHFGDGTRLSIL.

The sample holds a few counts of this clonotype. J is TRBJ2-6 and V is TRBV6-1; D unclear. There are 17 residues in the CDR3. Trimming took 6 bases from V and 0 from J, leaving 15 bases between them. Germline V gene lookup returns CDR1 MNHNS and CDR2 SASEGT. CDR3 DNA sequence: TGTGCCAGCAGGAAATGGGTCGCTAGCTCTGGGGCCAACGTCCTGACTTTC. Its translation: CASRKWVASSGANVLTF.

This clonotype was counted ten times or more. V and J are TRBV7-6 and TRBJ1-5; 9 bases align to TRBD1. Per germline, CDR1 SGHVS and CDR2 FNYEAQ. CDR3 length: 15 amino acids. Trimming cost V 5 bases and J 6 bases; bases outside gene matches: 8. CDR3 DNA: TGTGCCAGCAGCGTAGGACAGGGGTCGGGTCAGCCCCAGCATTTT. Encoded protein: CASSVGQGSGQPQHF.

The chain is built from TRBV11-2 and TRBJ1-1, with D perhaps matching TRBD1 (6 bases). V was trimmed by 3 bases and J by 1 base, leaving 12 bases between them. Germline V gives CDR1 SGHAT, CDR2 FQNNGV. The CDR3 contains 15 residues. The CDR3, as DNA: TGTGCCAGCAGCTTTTCATTGGGACAGAACACTGAAGCTTTCTTT. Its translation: CASSFSLGQNTEAFF.

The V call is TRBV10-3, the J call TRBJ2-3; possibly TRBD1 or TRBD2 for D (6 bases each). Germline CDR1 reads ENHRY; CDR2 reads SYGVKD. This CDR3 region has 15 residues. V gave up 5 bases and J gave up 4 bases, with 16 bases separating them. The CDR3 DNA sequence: TGTGCCATCAGTACCTCTGGGGGGCAGGCAGATACGCAGTATTTT. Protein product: CAISTSGGQADTQYF.

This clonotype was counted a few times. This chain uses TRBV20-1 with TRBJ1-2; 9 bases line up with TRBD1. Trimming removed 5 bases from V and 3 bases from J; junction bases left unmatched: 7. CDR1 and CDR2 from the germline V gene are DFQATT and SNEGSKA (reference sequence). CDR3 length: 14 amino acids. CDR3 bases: TGCAGTGCTGAGGACAGGGGAGAGGACTATGGCTACACCTTC. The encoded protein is CSAEDRGEDYGYTF.

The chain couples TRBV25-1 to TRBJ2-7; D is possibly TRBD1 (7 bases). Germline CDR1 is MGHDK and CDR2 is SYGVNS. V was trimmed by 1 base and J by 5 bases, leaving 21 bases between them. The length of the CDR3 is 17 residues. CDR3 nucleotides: TGTGCCAGCAGTGAATGGGGGGACAGCAGCTTAGACCACGAGCAGTACTTC. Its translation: CASSEWGDSSLDHEQYF.

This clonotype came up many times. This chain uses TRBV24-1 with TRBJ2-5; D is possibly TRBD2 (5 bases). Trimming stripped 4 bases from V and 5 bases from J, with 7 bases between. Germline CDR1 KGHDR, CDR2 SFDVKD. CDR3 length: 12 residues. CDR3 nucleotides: TGTGCCACCAGTGACCCGGGGGAGACCCAGTACTTC. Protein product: CATSDPGETQYF.

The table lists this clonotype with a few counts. DNA of the CDR3: TGCAGTGCTAGCACGGCTAGCGGAGAGACCCAGTACTTC. It encodes CSASTASGETQYF. V is TRBV20-1 and J is TRBJ2-5; 7 bases agree with TRBD2. V dropped 3 bases and J dropped 4; count of bases not matched to a gene: 5. The CDR3 covers 13 residues. Germline V gene sequence: CDR1 DFQATT, CDR2 SNEGSKA (reference sequence).

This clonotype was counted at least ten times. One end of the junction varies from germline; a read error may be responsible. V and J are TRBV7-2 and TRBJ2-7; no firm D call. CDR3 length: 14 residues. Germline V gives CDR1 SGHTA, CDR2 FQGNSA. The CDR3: CASSLGRPSSEQYF. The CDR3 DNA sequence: TGTGCCAGCAGCTTAGGGCGACCCTCCTCCGAGCAGTACTTC.

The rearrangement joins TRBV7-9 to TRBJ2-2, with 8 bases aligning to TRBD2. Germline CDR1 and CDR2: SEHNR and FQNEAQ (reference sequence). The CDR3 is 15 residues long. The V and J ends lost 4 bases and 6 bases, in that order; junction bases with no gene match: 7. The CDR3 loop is CASSSGGPAAGELFF. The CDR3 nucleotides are TGTGCCAGCAGCTCGGGGGGGCCGGCGGCCGGGGAGCTGTTTTTT. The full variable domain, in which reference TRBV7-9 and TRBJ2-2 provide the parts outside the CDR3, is DTGVSQNPRHKITKRGQNVTFRCDPISEHNRLYWYRQTLGQGPEFLTYFQNEAQLEKSRLLSDRFSAERPKGSFSTLEIQRTEQGDSAMYLCASSSGGPAAGELFFGEGSRLTVL.

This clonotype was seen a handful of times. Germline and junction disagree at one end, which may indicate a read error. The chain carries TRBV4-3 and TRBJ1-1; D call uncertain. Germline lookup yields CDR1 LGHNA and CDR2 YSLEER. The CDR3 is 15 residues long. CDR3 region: CASSQDRAALRPRDF. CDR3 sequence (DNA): TGCGCCAGCAGCCAAGATAGGGCGGCCCTTAGACCTAGAGATTTT.

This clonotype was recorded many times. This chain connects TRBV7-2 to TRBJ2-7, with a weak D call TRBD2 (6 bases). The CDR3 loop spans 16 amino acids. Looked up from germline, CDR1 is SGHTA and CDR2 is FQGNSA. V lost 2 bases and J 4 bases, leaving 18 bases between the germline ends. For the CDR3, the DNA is TGTGCCAGCAGCTTACGGCGGGCGGGCGGAGGGTACGAGCAGTACTTC. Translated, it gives CASSLRRAGGGYEQYF.

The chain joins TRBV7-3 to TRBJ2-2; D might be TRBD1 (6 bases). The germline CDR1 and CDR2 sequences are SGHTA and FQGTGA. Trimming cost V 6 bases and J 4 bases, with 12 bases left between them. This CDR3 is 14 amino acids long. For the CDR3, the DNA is TGTGCCAGCAGACACGACAGGACCACCGGGGAGCTGTTTTTT. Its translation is CASRHDRTTGELFF.

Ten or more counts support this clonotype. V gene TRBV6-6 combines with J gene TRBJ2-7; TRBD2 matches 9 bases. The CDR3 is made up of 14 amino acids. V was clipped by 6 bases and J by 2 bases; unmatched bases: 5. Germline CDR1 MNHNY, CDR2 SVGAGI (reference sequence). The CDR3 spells CASSPGTSTYEQYF. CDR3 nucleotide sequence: TGTGCCAGCAGCCCCGGGACTAGCACCTACGAGCAGTACTTC.

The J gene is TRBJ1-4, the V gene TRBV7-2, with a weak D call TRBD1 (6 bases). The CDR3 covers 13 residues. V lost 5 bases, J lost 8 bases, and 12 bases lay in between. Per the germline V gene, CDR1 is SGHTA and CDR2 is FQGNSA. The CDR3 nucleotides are TGTGCCAGCAGCGGGGGGGGCGGAGAAAAACTGTTTTTT. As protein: CASSGGGGEKLFF.

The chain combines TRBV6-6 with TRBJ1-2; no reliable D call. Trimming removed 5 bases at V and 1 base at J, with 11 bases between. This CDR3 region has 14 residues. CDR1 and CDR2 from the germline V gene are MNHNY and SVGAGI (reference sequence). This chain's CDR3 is CASSLLRDNYGYTF. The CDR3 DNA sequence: TGTGCCAGCAGTCTGCTCCGGGATAACTATGGCTACACCTTC.

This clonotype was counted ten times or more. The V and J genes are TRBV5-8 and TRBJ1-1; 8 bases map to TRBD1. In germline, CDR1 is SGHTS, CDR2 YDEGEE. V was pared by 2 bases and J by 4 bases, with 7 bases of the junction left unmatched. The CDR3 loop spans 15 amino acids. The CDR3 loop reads CASSLETGVVTEAFF. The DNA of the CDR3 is TGTGCCAGCAGCTTAGAGACAGGGGTGGTCACTGAAGCTTTCTTT.